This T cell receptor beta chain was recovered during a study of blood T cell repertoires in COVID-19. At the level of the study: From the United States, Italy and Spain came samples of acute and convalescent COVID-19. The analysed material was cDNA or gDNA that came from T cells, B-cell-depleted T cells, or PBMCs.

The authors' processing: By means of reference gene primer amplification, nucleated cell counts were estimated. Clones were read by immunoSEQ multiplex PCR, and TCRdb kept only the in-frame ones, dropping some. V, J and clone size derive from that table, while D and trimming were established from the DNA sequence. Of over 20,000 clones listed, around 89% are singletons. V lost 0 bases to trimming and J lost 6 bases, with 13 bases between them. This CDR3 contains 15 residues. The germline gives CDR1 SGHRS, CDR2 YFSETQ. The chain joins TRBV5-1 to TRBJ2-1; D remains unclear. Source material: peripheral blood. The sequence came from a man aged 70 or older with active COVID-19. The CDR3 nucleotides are TGCGCCAGCAGCTTGGTCTTACAGTCAGTCAATGAGCAGTTCTTC. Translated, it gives CASSLVLQSVNEQFF.